The 24 T cell receptor beta chains reported below all come from one sample, sequenced in a study of T cell repertoires in cytomegalovirus infection. TCRdb itself ran the reads through MiXCR, one entry per CDR3 protein. The data show 200,000 to 250,000 distinct CDR3 sequences, roughly two fifths seen once. Their specific antigens are unknown. Sequenced material: CD8+ T cells from cultured PBMCs, taken from culture after CMV antigen stimulation. These receptors came from a human donor in good health (CMV status not recorded). Some clones in this sample may be carry-over from other donors' samples.

In its sample, this clonotype was seen a few times. This chain uses TRBV7-9 with TRBJ1-2; TRBD1 is a possible D gene (5 bases). The V gene's germline CDR1 is SEHNR and CDR2 FQNEAQ (reference sequence). CDR3 length: 14 residues. V lost 5 bases and J lost 3, with 13 bases in between. CDR3 nucleotides: TGTGCCAGCAGCGCGCAGGGACCCTACTATGGCTACACCTTC. This translates into CASSAQGPYYGYTF.

This clonotype was recorded only once. This chain uses TRBV28 with TRBJ2-7, with D possibly matching TRBD1 (8 bases). Germline loops: CDR1 MDHEN, CDR2 SYDVKM. Trimming removed 3 bases at V and 2 bases at J, with 17 bases between. This CDR3 spans 16 amino acids. The CDR3 DNA reads as TGTGCCAGCAGTTTTGGTTCCACAGGGGGGGCCTACGAGCAGTACTTC. Translated, it gives CASSFGSTGGAYEQYF.

The chain couples TRBV19 to TRBJ1-5, with D tentatively TRBD1 (6 bases). V was clipped by 3 bases and J by 2 bases, with 17 bases between them. Germline CDR1 is LNHDA and CDR2 is SQIVND (reference sequence). The CDR3 contains 17 residues. This CDR3 reads CASSIRHRAVGNQPQHF. The CDR3 coding sequence is TGTGCCAGTAGTATTCGTCACAGGGCAGTGGGCAATCAGCCCCAGCATTTT. Drawing the rest from reference TRBV19 and TRBJ1-5, the complete variable domain is DGGITQSPKYLFRKEGQNVTLSCEQNLNHDAMYWYRQDPGQGLRLIYYSQIVNDFQKGDIAEGYSVSREKKESFPLTVTSAQKNPTAFYLCASSIRHRAVGNQPQHFGDGTRLSIL.

Notes on this clonotype: Germline and junction disagree at one end, which may indicate a read error. The chain carries TRBV4-1 and TRBJ2-1; D is uncertain. Germline CDR1 and CDR2: MGHRA and YSYEKL. This CDR3 has 15 amino acids. The chain's CDR3 is CASSQDLYSYNEQFF. Written as DNA, the CDR3 is TGTGCCAGCAGCCAAGATCTGTACTCTTACAATGAGCAGTTCTTC.

This clonotype was seen at least ten times. The gene calls are TRBV11-3 and TRBJ2-3; 7 nucleotides agree with TRBD2. With V trimmed by 1 base and J by 1 base, 2 bases remained unmatched. This CDR3 is 15 amino acids long. The germline V gene has CDR1 SGHNT and CDR2 YENEEA. The DNA of the CDR3 is TGTGCCAGCAGCTTAGTTGCGGGAGGCACAGATACGCAGTATTTT. It translates to CASSLVAGGTDTQYF.

The sample holds a few counts of this clonotype. This chain uses TRBV25-1 with TRBJ2-7; D is uncertain. V lost 5 bases and J 0 bases, leaving 8 bases between the germline ends. Germline V gene data show CDR1 as MGHDK and CDR2 as SYGVNS. This CDR3 spans 13 amino acids. The DNA of the CDR3 is TGTGCCAGCAGTAAGACAAGCTCCTACGAGCAGTACTTC. It codes for CASSKTSSYEQYF.

This clonotype came up a few times. The V gene is TRBV12-3 or TRBV12-4, the J gene TRBJ1-3; D is uncertain. The CDR3 covers 15 residues. With 5 bases removed from V and 0 bases from J, the gap between germline ends came to 11 bases. For the CDR3, the DNA is TGTGCCAGCAGTCCGGGCCGTGGCTCTGGAAACACCATATATTTT. It translates to CASSPGRGSGNTIYF.

The chain employs TRBV18 and TRBJ1-2; possible D gene TRBD1, 6 bases. V was trimmed by 3 bases and J by 0 bases, leaving 11 bases between them. Germline V lookup: CDR1 KGHSH, CDR2 LQKENI. The CDR3 is made up of 15 amino acids. The CDR3 here is CASSPSGGANYGYTF. The CDR3 DNA is TGTGCCAGCTCACCCAGCGGGGGCGCTAACTATGGCTACACCTTC.

The chain combines TRBV7-9 with TRBJ2-1; D is unclear. Trimming shortened V by 3 bases and J by 7 bases, and 7 bases separated the two germline ends. Germline assignment: CDR1 SEHNR and CDR2 FQNEAQ (reference sequence). The CDR3 consists of 12 residues. In DNA form, the CDR3 reads TGTGCCAGCAGCTTCCGGCAGAATGAGCAGTTCTTC. Its translation is CASSFRQNEQFF.

This clonotype was counted only a few times. The chain links TRBV7-9 to TRBJ2-5; 9 positions agree with TRBD2. Germline CDR1 and CDR2: SEHNR and FQNEAQ (reference sequence). The CDR3 has 19 residues. The trim removed 2 bases at V and 2 bases at J, leaving 15 bases unmatched. In nucleotides, the CDR3 is TGTGCCAGCAGCTTACCCTACAAGCGGGGGGTCCTTTTGCAAGAGACCCAGTACTTC. It is translated as CASSLPYKRGVLLQETQYF.

The chain uses TRBV4-1 and TRBJ2-1, with 7 bases matching TRBD1. Germline trimming cut 4 bases from V and 6 bases from J; bases unmatched to any gene: 3. From germline, CDR1 is MGHRA and CDR2 YSYEKL. The CDR3 runs 13 residues. In DNA, the CDR3 is TGCGCCAGCAGCCCGGGACAGTCCAATGAGCAGTTCTTC. Translation gives CASSPGQSNEQFF.

This clonotype was counted only a few times. The chain uses TRBV19 and TRBJ2-7, with a weak D call TRBD1 (5 bases). The CDR3 sequence is 15 residues long. V dropped 0 bases and J dropped 1 base, with 10 bases sitting between them. From germline, CDR1 is LNHDA and CDR2 SQIVND (reference sequence). For the CDR3, the DNA is TGTGCCAGTAGTATAGACGGCAGGGATTCCTACGAGCAGTACTTC. This encodes CASSIDGRDSYEQYF.

A few counts support this clonotype. The chain carries TRBV7-9 and TRBJ1-2; the D is unclear. In germline, CDR1 is SEHNR, CDR2 FQNEAQ (reference sequence). V was cut by 7 bases and J by 8 bases, with 8 bases left in between. The CDR3 is made up of 10 amino acids. The CDR3 bases are TGTGCCAGCAACGAGGGCGGCTACACCTTC. Translation gives CASNEGGYTF.

The J gene is TRBJ2-7, the V gene TRBV19; the match to TRBD1 covers 7 bases. Looked up from germline, CDR1 is LNHDA and CDR2 is SQIVND (reference sequence). The CDR3 spans 13 residues. With 7 bases clipped from V and 2 bases from J, the junction kept 5 bases outside the gene matches. Written as DNA, the CDR3 is TGTGCCAGTATGGGACAGCCGACCTACGAGCAGTACTTC. Translated: CASMGQPTYEQYF.

The rearrangement joins TRBV15 to TRBJ2-2; 7 bases are shared with TRBD1. CDR1 LNHNV and CDR2 YYDKDF come from the germline V gene (reference sequence). The CDR3 is 17 residues long. Trimming at V came to 0 bases and at J to 6 bases, leaving 10 bases not matched to a gene. The CDR3 region has the DNA TGTGCCACCAGCAGAGATATCCAGGGGGAAGAGGCCGGGGAGCTGTTTTTT. As protein: CATSRDIQGEEAGELFF.

Details on this clonotype: One end of the junction does not line up with germline, which may come from a read error. V and J are TRBV28 and TRBJ2-2, with D perhaps matching TRBD2 (5 bases). In germline, CDR1 is MDHEN, CDR2 SYDVKM. The CDR3 contains 12 residues. CDR3 coding DNA: TGTGCCAGCAGCCTCGACACCGGGGTGCTGTTTTTT. This translates into CASSLDTGVLFF.

This chain connects TRBV18 to TRBJ2-1, with D possibly matching TRBD1 (6 bases). The CDR3 runs 14 residues. Trimming left V 4 bases short and J 7 bases short, with 14 bases between. Germline CDR1 is KGHSH and CDR2 is LQKENI. CDR3 sequence: CASSRDRFPNEQFF. The CDR3 DNA is TGTGCCAGCTCACGCGACAGGTTTCCGAATGAGCAGTTCTTC. The complete variable domain, with remaining parts taken from reference TRBV18 and TRBJ2-1, reads NAGVMQNPRHLVRRRGQEARLRCSPMKGHSHVYWYRQLPEEGLKFMVYLQKENIIDESGMPKERFSAEFPKEGPSILRIQQVVRGDSAAYFCASSRDRFPNEQFFGPGTRLTVL.

Ten or more counts support this clonotype. J is TRBJ1-1 and V is TRBV29-1; a possible D gene is TRBD1 (6 bases). The length of the CDR3 is 13 residues. Germline-derived CDR1 and CDR2 are SQVTM and ANQGSEA. Deletions cut 6 bases from V and 4 bases from J, with 15 bases between. This CDR3 is CSVVGGTVTEAFF. The CDR3 DNA sequence: TGCAGCGTCGTAGGGGGAACGGTCACTGAAGCTTTCTTT.

The CDR3 nucleotides read TGTGCCAGCAGCCCAGAGGGGACTAGCGACTCCTACGAGCAGTACTTC. Encoded protein: CASSPEGTSDSYEQYF. The chain joins TRBV7-6 to TRBJ2-7, with 10 bases that match TRBD2. Germline V gene sequence: CDR1 SGHVS, CDR2 FNYEAQ. Germline trimming cut 5 bases from V and 0 bases from J; bases unmatched to any gene: 7. CDR3 length: 16 residues.

Worth noting for this clonotype: As the CDR3 is not closed by the conserved phenylalanine or tryptophan, this likely results from a read error. The V gene is TRBV13, the J gene TRBJ1-1, with TRBD1 matching over 7 bases. This CDR3 comprises 14 residues. Germline CDR1 reads PRHDT; CDR2 reads FYEKMQ (reference sequence). V was pared by 4 bases and J by 3 bases, with 5 bases of the junction left unmatched. The CDR3 region is CASSWGDRDTEAFY. CDR3 DNA sequence: TGTGCCAGCAGCTGGGGGGACAGAGACACTGAAGCTTTCTAT.

Notes on this clonotype: This may arise from a read error, as a much more abundant clone is one base away. This sequence joins TRBV2 and TRBJ1-1, with D uncertain. Germline V CDR1 and CDR2: SNHLY, FYNNEI. The CDR3 has 11 amino acids. The CDR3 nucleotides read TGTACCGACCGAGTGAACACTGAAGCTTTCTTT. This gives the protein CTDRVNTEAFF.

The rearrangement uses TRBV27 and TRBJ1-5, with a weak D call TRBD1 (6 bases). This CDR3 has 15 amino acids. The germline V and J ends were trimmed by 4 bases and 3 bases, with 13 bases remaining between them. Germline lookup yields CDR1 MNHEY and CDR2 SMNVEV (reference sequence). The CDR3 sequence: CASSSNRDINQPQHF. The CDR3 DNA reads as TGTGCCAGCAGTTCCAACCGGGACATCAATCAGCCCCAGCATTTT.

The rearrangement joins TRBV19 to TRBJ1-5; tentative D call: TRBD1 (5 bases). V was shortened by 2 bases and J by 7 bases, with 15 bases between the two germline ends. CDR1 is LNHDA, CDR2 SQIVND, per germline (reference sequence). This CDR3 comprises 15 residues. The CDR3 DNA sequence: TGTGCCAGTAGTATAAAGGAGGGGCGGGCCCAGCCCCAGCATTTT. Encoded protein: CASSIKEGRAQPQHF.

This clonotype was seen at least ten times. This rearrangement joins TRBV4-2 to TRBJ2-1; D is perhaps TRBD1 or TRBD2 (5 bases each). Looked up from germline, CDR1 is LGHNA and CDR2 is YNFKEQ. V lost 0 bases and J 5 bases, leaving 17 bases between the germline ends. This CDR3 comprises 17 residues. Here the CDR3 DNA reads TGTGCCAGCAGCCAAGAAGGCCGGGGCGAGAATGACAATGAGCAGTTCTTC. Encoded protein: CASSQEGRGENDNEQFF.